The 18 T cell receptor beta chains given below trace back to one sample, sequenced in a study of blood T cell repertoires in COVID-19. Assay: immunoSEQ multiplex PCR; the TCRdb copy retains only in-frame clones and omits some. The repertoire holds fewer than 40,000 clones, with approximately 79% as singletons. The material sequenced was peripheral blood. The origin of the receptors is a man between 65 and 80 years old with acute or convalescent COVID-19.

The chain recombines TRBV7-2 with TRBJ2-3; a possible D gene is TRBD2 (6 bases). Germline values: CDR1 SGHTA, CDR2 FQGNSA. The V gene lost 2 bases and the J gene lost 8 bases, with 17 bases spanning the gap. CDR3 length equals 15 residues. The CDR3, as DNA: TGTGCCAGCAGCTTAATGCCCCGGACTAATCCTACGCAGTATTTT. It codes for CASSLMPRTNPTQYF.

This clone was observed once. This chain joins TRBV12-3 or TRBV12-4 and TRBJ2-3; possible D gene TRBD1, 6 bases. The CDR3 runs 13 residues. V was trimmed by 6 bases and J by 3 bases, leaving 10 bases between them. The DNA for the CDR3 is TGTGCCAGCAGATTAACAGGGACAGATACGCAGTATTTT. As protein: CASRLTGTDTQYF.

The chain is built from TRBV15 and TRBJ2-2; 10 bases match TRBD2. CDR1 is LNHNV, CDR2 YYDKDF, per germline (reference sequence). Germline trimming cut 0 bases from V and 2 bases from J; bases unmatched to any gene: 6. The length of the CDR3 is 18 residues. CDR3: CATSRELPSGSNTGELFF. The CDR3 DNA reads as TGTGCCACCAGCAGAGAGCTACCTAGCGGGAGCAACACCGGGGAGCTGTTTTTT.

The chain joins TRBV7-9 to TRBJ2-1; D is possibly TRBD2 (7 bases). The length of the CDR3 is 17 residues. With 3 bases removed from V and 6 bases from J, the gap between germline ends came to 21 bases. Germline CDR1 is SEHNR and CDR2 is FQNEAQ (reference sequence). CDR3 amino acids: CASSFPGGGASSNEQFF. CDR3 nucleotide sequence: TGTGCCAGCAGCTTCCCCGGTGGGGGGGCTAGCAGCAATGAGCAGTTCTTC. The complete variable domain, with remaining parts taken from reference TRBV7-9 and TRBJ2-1, reads DTGVSQNPRHKITKRGQNVTFRCDPISEHNRLYWYRQTLGQGPEFLTYFQNEAQLEKSRLLSDRFSAERPKGSFSTLEIQRTEQGDSAMYLCASSFPGGGASSNEQFFGPGTRLTVL.

The chain uses TRBV7-6 and TRBJ1-4; 7 bases agree with TRBD1. The CDR3 consists of 15 residues. With 5 bases clipped from V and 5 bases from J, the junction kept 8 bases outside the gene matches. Germline lookup yields CDR1 SGHVS and CDR2 FNYEAQ. In DNA form, the CDR3 reads TGTGCCAGCAGCCCCCCGGGACAGTTCAATGAAAAACTGTTTTTT. Its protein product is CASSPPGQFNEKLFF.

This clone was observed a few times. The genes are TRBV14 and TRBJ2-7; D perhaps matches TRBD1 (5 bases). Germline values: CDR1 SGHDN, CDR2 FVKESK. The CDR3 runs 12 residues. Trimming took off 6 bases at V and 7 bases at J, with 13 bases between the two ends. The CDR3 loop is CASSFQGREQYF. The CDR3 DNA sequence: TGTGCCAGCAGTTTTCAGGGTAGGGAGCAGTACTTC. The full variable domain, completed using reference TRBV14 and TRBJ2-7, is EAGVTQFPSHSVIEKGQTVTLRCDPISGHDNLYWYRRVMGKEIKFLLHFVKESKQDESGMPNNRFLAERTGGTYSTLKVQPAELEDSGVYFCASSFQGREQYFGPGTRLTVT.

This sequence joins TRBV2 and TRBJ2-7, with D maybe TRBD2 (5 bases). Germline values: CDR1 SNHLY, CDR2 FYNNEI. There are 11 residues in the CDR3. The ends were cut back, 5 bases at V and 6 bases at J, with 8 bases in the middle. CDR3 loop: CASSFGVEQYF. The CDR3 DNA reads as TGTGCCAGCAGTTTCGGGGTCGAGCAGTACTTC.

V usage is TRBV2 and J usage is TRBJ1-2, with D possibly matching TRBD1 (6 bases). The V end was cut by 7 bases, the J end by 1 base, with 13 bases between. CDR1 and CDR2 from the germline V gene are SNHLY and FYNNEI. The CDR3 has 14 residues. The CDR3 DNA follows: TGTGCCAGCAAGACAGGTCCTTTTAACTATGGCTACACCTTC. Encoded protein: CASKTGPFNYGYTF. The full variable domain, completed using reference TRBV2 and TRBJ1-2, is EPEVTQTPSHQVTQMGQEVILRCVPISNHLYFYWYRQILGQKVEFLVSFYNNEISEKSEIFDDQFSVERPDGSNFTLKIRSTKLEDSAMYFCASKTGPFNYGYTFGSGTRLTVV.

The J gene is TRBJ1-1, the V gene TRBV2, with a possible D match to TRBD1 (6 bases). Germline lookup yields CDR1 SNHLY and CDR2 FYNNEI. The CDR3 contains 15 residues. Trimming cost V 8 bases and J 0 bases, with 16 bases left between them. The CDR3 here is CASLEDSSLNTEAFF. CDR3 nucleotides: TGTGCCAGCCTGGAGGACAGCAGTCTGAACACTGAAGCTTTCTTT.

The chain employs TRBV28 and TRBJ2-3, with D uncertain. Germline lookup yields CDR1 MDHEN and CDR2 SYDVKM. V was clipped by 8 bases and J by 11 bases, with 11 bases between them. CDR3 length: 10 amino acids. The CDR3 sequence is CASEKQRQYF. The CDR3 nucleotides read TGTGCCAGCGAAAAACAGAGGCAGTATTTT. Filled out from reference TRBV28 and TRBJ2-3, the complete variable domain reads DVKVTQSSRYLVKRTGEKVFLECVQDMDHENMFWYRQDPGLGLRLIYFSYDVKMKEKGDIPEGYSVSREKKERFSLILESASTNQTSMYLCASEKQRQYFGPGTRLTVL.

This chain uses TRBV7-9 with TRBJ2-3; D is undetermined. This CDR3 has 15 residues. The V gene lost 0 bases and the J gene lost 2 bases, with 9 bases spanning the gap. CDR1 is SEHNR, CDR2 FQNEAQ, per germline (reference sequence). The CDR3 reads CASSLALAATDTQYF. The CDR3 bases are TGTGCCAGCAGCTTAGCATTAGCAGCCACAGATACGCAGTATTTT.

This clone was detected once. This chain links TRBV11-2 with TRBJ2-2; no firm D call. Trimming cost V 3 bases and J 6 bases, with 8 bases left between them. CDR1 is SGHAT and CDR2 is FQNNGV in the germline V gene. CDR3 size: 13 residues. This chain's CDR3 is CASSLLASGELFF. The CDR3 coding sequence is TGTGCCAGCAGCTTGTTGGCCTCCGGGGAGCTGTTTTTT.

In nucleotides, the CDR3 is TGTGCCAGCAGTTTTGGGACAGGGTTAAATCAGCCCCAGCATTTT. Encoded protein: CASSFGTGLNQPQHF. The chain is built from TRBV28 and TRBJ1-5; 9 nucleotides align to TRBD1. This CDR3 has 15 residues. V was clipped by 3 bases and J by 4 bases; unmatched bases: 4. Germline CDR1 is MDHEN and CDR2 is SYDVKM.

This rearrangement joins TRBV19 to TRBJ1-1, with unresolved D. Deletions cut 6 bases from V and 2 bases from J, with 13 bases between. The length of the CDR3 is 14 residues. Germline CDR1 and CDR2: LNHDA and SQIVND (reference sequence). The CDR3 region is CASRRGKYNTEAFF. CDR3 nucleotides: TGTGCCAGTAGGAGAGGAAAATATAACACTGAAGCTTTCTTT.

This clone has just a few counts. The chain combines TRBV9 with TRBJ1-2, with D possibly matching TRBD1 (6 bases). CDR1 and CDR2 from the germline V gene are SGDLS and YYNGEE. Trimming cost V 0 bases and J 3 bases, with 18 bases left between them. The CDR3 sequence is 17 residues long. CDR3 coding DNA: TGTGCCAGCAGCGTAGCTAGGGACACGCGAGCGGACTATGGCTACACCTTC. Translating gives CASSVARDTRADYGYTF. The full variable domain, its missing parts supplied by reference TRBV9 and TRBJ1-2, is DSGVTQTPKHLITATGQRVTLRCSPRSGDLSVYWYQQSLDQGLQFLIQYYNGEERAKGNILERFSAQQFPDLHSELNLSSLELGDSALYFCASSVARDTRADYGYTFGSGTRLTVV.

This clone was seen more than once but under ten times. The J gene is TRBJ2-7, the V gene TRBV7-2, with 8 bases identical to TRBD2. With 8 bases clipped from V and 4 bases from J, the junction kept 7 bases outside the gene matches. Germline values: CDR1 SGHTA, CDR2 FQGNSA. CDR3 size: 13 residues. The DNA of the CDR3 is TGTGCCAGCGCGACGCAGCGGGGGTACGAGCAGTACTTC. Translation: CASATQRGYEQYF.

The genes are TRBV3-1 (or the pseudogene TRBV3-2) and TRBJ1-4; D might be TRBD1 (6 bases). Looked up from germline, CDR1 is LGHDT and CDR2 is YNNKEL (reference sequence). V gave up 6 bases and J gave up 5 bases, with 16 bases separating them. The CDR3 spans 15 residues. In DNA form, the CDR3 reads TGTGCCAGCAGTCTTCCAGGGGAGCCGAATGAAAAACTGTTTTTT. Its protein product is CASSLPGEPNEKLFF.

The chain has TRBV18 and TRBJ1-2, with 8 positions matching TRBD1. Germline V CDR1 and CDR2: KGHSH, LQKENI. The CDR3 extends over 15 amino acids. With 0 bases clipped from V and 4 bases from J, the junction kept 4 bases outside the gene matches. CDR3 sequence: CASSPPSGTGYGYTF. The CDR3 nucleotides read TGTGCCAGCTCACCACCGTCCGGGACAGGCTATGGCTACACCTTC.